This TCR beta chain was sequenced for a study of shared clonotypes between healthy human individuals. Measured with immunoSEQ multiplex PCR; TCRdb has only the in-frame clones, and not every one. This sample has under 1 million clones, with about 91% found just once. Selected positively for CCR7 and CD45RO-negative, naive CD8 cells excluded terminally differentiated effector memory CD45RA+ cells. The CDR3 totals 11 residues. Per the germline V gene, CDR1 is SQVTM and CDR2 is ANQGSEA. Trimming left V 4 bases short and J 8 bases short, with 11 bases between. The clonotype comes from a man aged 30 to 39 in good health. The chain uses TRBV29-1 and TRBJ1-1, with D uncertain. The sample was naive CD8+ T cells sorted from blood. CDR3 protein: CSVGVGSEAFF. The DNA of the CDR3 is TGCAGCGTTGGGGTTGGGTCGGAAGCTTTCTTT.